This paragraph covers one TCR beta chain sequence. Its antigen is currently unknown. The data were obtained in a study of metastatic and nonmetastatic thyroid tumors. Ahead of thyroid surgery, no patient had received treatment of any kind. Authors' data handling: It was from CDR3 differences across clinicopathological groups that a distant-metastasis classifier for papillary thyroid cancer was built. TCRdb re-called clones from the PCR reads using MiXCR. Here the V and J calls rest on TCRdb's processing, not on the authors' analysis. The table includes about 40,000 clones, over 15% detected once. Study outcomes and limitations: Reports indicated that malignant thyroid tumors showed significantly higher TCR beta diversity than benign nodules did, in blood and tumor.

Per germline, CDR1 SGHRS and CDR2 YFSETQ. Germline trimming cut 6 bases from V and 7 bases from J; bases unmatched to any gene: 19. This CDR3 comprises 16 residues. The TCR originated in a female donor with papillary thyroid cancer or a benign thyroid nodule (not recorded which). Some clones in this sample may be carry-over from other donors' samples. The rearrangement links TRBV5-1 to TRBJ2-7; TRBD1 matches 7 bases. The sample taken for sequencing was tumor tissue. The CDR3 coding sequence is TGCGCCAGCATCCCCACGAGGAGACAGGGAGCCAAGGAGCAGTACTTC. It encodes CASIPTRRQGAKEQYF.